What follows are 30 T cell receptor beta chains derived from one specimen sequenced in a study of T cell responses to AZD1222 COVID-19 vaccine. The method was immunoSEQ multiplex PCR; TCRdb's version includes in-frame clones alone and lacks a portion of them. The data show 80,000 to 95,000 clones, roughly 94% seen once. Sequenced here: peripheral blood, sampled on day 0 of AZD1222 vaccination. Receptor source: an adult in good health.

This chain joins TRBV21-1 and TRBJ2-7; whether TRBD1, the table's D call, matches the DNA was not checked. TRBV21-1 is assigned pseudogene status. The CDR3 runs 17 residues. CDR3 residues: CASSKEDGQHLPYEQYF. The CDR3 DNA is TGTGCCAGCAGCAAAGAGGATGGACAACACCTACCCTACGAGCAGTACTTC.

The CDR3 loop is CASSRLPIAGGLDTQYF. The CDR3 DNA follows: TGCGCCAGCAGCCGCCTTCCGATAGCGGGAGGGTTAGATACGCAGTATTTT. The chain is built from TRBV4-1 and TRBJ2-3, with 11 bases that match TRBD2. CDR1 is MGHRA, CDR2 YSYEKL, per germline. The CDR3 length is 17 residues. V lost 4 bases and J lost 5; bases outside the gene matches: 11.

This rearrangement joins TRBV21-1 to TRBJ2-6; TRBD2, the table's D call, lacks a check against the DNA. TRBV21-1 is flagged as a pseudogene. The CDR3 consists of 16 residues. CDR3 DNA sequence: TGTGCCAGCAGCAAGGGGGGATTTTCTGGGGCCAACGTCCTGACTTTC. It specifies CASSKGGFSGANVLTF.

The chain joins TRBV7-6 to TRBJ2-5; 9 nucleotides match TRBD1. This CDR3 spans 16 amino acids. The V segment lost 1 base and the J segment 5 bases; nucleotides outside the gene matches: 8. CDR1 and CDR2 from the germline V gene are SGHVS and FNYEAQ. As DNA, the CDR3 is TGTGCCAGCAGCTTAGGGACGGGACAGGGAGGGGAGACCCAGTACTTC. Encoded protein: CASSLGTGQGGETQYF.

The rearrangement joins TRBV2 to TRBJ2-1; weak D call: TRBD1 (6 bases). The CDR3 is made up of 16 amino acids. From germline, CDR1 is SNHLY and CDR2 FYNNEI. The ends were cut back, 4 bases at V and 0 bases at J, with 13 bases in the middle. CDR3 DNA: TGTGCCAGCAGTGCAGACAGGTCCAGCTCCTACAATGAGCAGTTCTTC. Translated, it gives CASSADRSSSYNEQFF.

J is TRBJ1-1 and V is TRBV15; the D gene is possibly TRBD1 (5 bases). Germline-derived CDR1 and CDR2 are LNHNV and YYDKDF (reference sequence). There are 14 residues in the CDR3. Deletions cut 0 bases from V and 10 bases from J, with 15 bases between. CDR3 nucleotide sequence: TGTGCCACCAGCAGAGATCTTGGGGGTCTCGGAGCTTTCTTT. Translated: CATSRDLGGLGAFF.

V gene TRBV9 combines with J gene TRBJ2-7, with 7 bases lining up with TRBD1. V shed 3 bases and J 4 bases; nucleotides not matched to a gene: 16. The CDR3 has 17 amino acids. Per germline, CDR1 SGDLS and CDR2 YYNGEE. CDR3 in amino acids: CASSGPGRQGKGYEQYF. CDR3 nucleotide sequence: TGTGCCAGCAGCGGACCGGGCCGACAGGGAAAAGGGTACGAGCAGTACTTC.

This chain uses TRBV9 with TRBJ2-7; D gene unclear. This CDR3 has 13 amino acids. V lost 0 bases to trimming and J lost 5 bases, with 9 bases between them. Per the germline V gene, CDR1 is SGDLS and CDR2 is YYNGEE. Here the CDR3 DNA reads TGTGCCAGCAGCGTAGCAACTCGGGACGAGCAGTACTTC. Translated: CASSVATRDEQYF.

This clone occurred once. The DNA of the CDR3 is TGTGCCAGCAGCTTATTCATCGGGACAGATACGCAGTATTTT. This encodes CASSLFIGTDTQYF. The V gene is TRBV7-9, the J gene TRBJ2-3; no definite D call. V lost 2 bases and J lost 3, with 9 bases in between. Germline CDR1 reads SEHNR; CDR2 reads FQNEAQ (reference sequence). The CDR3 is 14 residues long.

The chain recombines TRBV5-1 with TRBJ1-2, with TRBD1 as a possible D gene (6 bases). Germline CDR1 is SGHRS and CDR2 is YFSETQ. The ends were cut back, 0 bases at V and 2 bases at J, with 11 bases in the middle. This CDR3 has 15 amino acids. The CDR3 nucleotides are TGCGCCAGCAGCTTGGTAGGGGGGCGCAACTATGGCTACACCTTC. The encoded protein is CASSLVGGRNYGYTF.

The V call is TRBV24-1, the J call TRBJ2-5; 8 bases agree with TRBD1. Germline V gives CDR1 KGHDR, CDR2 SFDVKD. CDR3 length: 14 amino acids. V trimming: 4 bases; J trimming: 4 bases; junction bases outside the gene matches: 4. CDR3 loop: CATSETGERETQYF. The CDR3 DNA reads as TGTGCCACCAGTGAGACAGGGGAAAGAGAGACCCAGTACTTC.

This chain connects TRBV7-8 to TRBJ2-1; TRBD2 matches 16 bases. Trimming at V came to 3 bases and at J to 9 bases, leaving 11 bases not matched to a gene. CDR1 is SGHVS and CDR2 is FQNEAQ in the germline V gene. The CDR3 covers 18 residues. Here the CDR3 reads CASSFDTGTSGRAPEQFF. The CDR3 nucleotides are TGTGCCAGCAGCTTTGACACCGGGACTAGCGGGAGGGCCCCTGAGCAGTTCTTC.

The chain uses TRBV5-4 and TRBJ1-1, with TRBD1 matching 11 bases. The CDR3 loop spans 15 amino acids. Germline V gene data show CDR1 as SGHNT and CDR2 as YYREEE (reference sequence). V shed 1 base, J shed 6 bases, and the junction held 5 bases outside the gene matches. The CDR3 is CASSLPGQGGSEAFF. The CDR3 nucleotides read TGTGCCAGCAGCTTGCCGGGACAGGGGGGATCTGAAGCTTTCTTT.

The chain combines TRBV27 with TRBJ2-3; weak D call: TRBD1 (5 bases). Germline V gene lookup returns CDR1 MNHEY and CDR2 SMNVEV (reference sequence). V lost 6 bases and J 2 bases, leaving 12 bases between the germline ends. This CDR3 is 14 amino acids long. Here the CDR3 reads CASRNMGPTDTQYF. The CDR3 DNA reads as TGTGCCAGCAGAAACATGGGGCCCACAGATACGCAGTATTTT.

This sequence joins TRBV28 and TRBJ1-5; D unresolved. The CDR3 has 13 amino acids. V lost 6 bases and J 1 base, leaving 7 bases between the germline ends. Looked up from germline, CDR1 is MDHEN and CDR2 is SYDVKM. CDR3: CASSLHSNQPQHF. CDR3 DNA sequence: TGTGCCAGCAGCCTCCACAGCAATCAGCCCCAGCATTTT.

The CDR3 DNA reads TGTGCCAGCAGCTTGGGCAGCCTGAACACTGAAGCTTTCTTT. Residues: CASSLGSLNTEAFF. The V gene is TRBV7-2, the J gene TRBJ1-1; D is uncertain. The germline V gene has CDR1 SGHTA and CDR2 FQGNSA. V was pared by 3 bases and J by 0 bases, with 8 bases between. The CDR3 is 14 amino acids.

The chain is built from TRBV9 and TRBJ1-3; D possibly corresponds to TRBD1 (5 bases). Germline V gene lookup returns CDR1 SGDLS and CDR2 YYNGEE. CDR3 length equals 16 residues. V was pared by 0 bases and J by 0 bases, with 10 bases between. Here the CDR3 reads CASSVAPQGSGNTIYF. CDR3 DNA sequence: TGTGCCAGCAGCGTAGCCCCCCAGGGCTCTGGAAACACCATATATTTT.

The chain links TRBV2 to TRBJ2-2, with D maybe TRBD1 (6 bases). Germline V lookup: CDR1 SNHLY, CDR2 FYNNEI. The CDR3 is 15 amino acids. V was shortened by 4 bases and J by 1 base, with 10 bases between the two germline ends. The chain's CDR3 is CASSGGPGNTGELFF. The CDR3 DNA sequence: TGTGCCAGCAGTGGGGGGCCAGGGAACACCGGGGAGCTGTTTTTT.

In DNA form, the CDR3 reads TGTGCCAGCAGCAAATTGGGCAGGGGGCGGTCGGACACTGAAGCTTTCTTT. Its translation: CASSKLGRGRSDTEAFF. The rearrangement joins TRBV21-1 to TRBJ1-1; the listed D gene, TRBD1, was not tested against the DNA. TRBV21-1 counts as a pseudogene. CDR3 length: 17 amino acids.

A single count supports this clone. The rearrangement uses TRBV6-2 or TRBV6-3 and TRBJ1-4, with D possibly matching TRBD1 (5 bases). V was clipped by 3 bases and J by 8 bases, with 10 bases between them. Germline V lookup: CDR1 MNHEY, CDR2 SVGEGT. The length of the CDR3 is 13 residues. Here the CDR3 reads CASSYGPGEKLFF. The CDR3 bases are TGTGCCAGCAGTTATGGTCCAGGGGAAAAACTGTTTTTT.

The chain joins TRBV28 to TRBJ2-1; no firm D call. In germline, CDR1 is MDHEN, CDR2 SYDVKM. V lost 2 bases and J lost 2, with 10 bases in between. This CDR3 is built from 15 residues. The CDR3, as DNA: TGTGCCAGCAGTTTACGGCAGGTGGCCTACAATGAGCAGTTCTTC. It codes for CASSLRQVAYNEQFF.

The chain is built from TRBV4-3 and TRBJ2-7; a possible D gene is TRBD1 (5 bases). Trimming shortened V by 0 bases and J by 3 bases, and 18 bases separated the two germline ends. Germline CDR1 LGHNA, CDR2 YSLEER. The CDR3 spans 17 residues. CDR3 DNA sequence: TGCGCCAGCAGCCAAGATCCCCCAGGACAATCCTTCTACGAGCAGTACTTC. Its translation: CASSQDPPGQSFYEQYF.

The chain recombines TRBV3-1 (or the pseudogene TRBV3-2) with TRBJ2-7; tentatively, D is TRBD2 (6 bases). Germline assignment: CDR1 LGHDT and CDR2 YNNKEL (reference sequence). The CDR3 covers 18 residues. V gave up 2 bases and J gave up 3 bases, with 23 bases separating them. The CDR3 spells CASSQYSSALAFSYEQYF. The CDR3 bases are TGTGCCAGCAGCCAATACTCTTCGGCGCTAGCGTTTAGCTACGAGCAGTACTTC.

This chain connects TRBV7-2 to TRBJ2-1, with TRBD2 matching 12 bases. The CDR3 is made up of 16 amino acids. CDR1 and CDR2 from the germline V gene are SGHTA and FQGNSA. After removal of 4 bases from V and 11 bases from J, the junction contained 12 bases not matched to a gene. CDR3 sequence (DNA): TGTGCCAGCAGCTCCTCGACTAGCGGGAGAGGCCAGAAGCAGTTCTTC. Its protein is CASSSSTSGRGQKQFF.

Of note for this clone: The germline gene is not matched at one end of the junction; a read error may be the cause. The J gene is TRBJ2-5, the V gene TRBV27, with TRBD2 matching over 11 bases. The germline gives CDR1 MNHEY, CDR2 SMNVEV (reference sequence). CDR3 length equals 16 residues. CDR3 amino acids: CARSGGGTSGKETQYF. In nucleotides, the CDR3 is TGTGCCCGCAGTGGGGGGGGGACTAGCGGAAAAGAGACCCAGTACTTC.

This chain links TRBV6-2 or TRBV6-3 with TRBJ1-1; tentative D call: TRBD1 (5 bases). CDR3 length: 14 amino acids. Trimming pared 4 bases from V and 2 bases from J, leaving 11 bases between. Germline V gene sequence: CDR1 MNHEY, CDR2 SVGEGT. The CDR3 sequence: CASSSGTGNTEAFF. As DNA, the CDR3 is TGTGCCAGCAGTTCCGGGACGGGCAACACTGAAGCTTTCTTT.

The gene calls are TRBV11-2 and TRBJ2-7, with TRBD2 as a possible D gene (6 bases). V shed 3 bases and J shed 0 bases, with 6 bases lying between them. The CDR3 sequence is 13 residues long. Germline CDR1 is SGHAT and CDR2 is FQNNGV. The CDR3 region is CASSFGSSYEQYF. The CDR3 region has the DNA TGTGCCAGCAGCTTCGGGAGCTCCTACGAGCAGTACTTC.

The CDR3 is CASSLGQGVGTEAFF. In nucleotides, the CDR3 is TGTGCCAGCAGCCTCGGACAGGGGGTTGGCACTGAAGCTTTCTTT. The chain combines TRBV5-5 with TRBJ1-1; 10 bases align to TRBD1. Trimming cost V 4 bases and J 4 bases; bases outside gene matches: 7. The germline CDR1 and CDR2 sequences are SGHKS and YYEKEE (reference sequence). CDR3 length: 15 amino acids.

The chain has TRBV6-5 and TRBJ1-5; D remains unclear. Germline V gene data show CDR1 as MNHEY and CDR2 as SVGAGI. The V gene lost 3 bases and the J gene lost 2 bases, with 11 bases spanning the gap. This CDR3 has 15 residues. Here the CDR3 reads CASSYSDGRNQPQHF. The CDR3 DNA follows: TGTGCCAGCAGTTATTCAGACGGGCGCAATCAGCCCCAGCATTTT.

The CDR3 region is CASSYEFLGKNIQYF. The DNA for the CDR3 is TGTGCCAGCAGTTACGAGTTCTTGGGCAAAAACATTCAGTACTTC. The gene calls are TRBV6-5 and TRBJ2-4; D ambiguous. Looked up from germline, CDR1 is MNHEY and CDR2 is SVGAGI. V lost 2 bases to trimming and J lost 3 bases, with 11 bases between them. The CDR3 is made up of 15 amino acids.